These 22 T cell receptor beta chains came from one sample sequenced in a study of CD8+ T cells in alopecia areata. RNA was isolated and reverse transcribed to cDNA, the sequencing template. Produced via immunoSEQ multiplex PCR; TCRdb's table is partial and in-frame only. Of 200,000 to 250,000 clones detected, 50% to 60% appear once; the ten largest clones hold over 0.4%. The material was CD4+ T cells sorted from blood, obtained at week 0. The receptor source for this set is a human donor with alopecia areata.

The chain recombines TRBV6-1 with TRBJ2-1; 8 bases map to TRBD2. Germline V gene data show CDR1 as MNHNS and CDR2 as SASEGT. The CDR3 loop spans 14 amino acids. V shed 7 bases and J 6 bases; nucleotides not matched to a gene: 8. The CDR3 sequence: CASNREGLSNEQFF. DNA for the CDR3: TGTGCCAGCAATCGGGAGGGCCTAAGCAATGAGCAGTTCTTC.

The V and J genes are TRBV7-2 and TRBJ1-1, with 7 nucleotides matching TRBD1. With 4 bases clipped from V and 1 base from J, the junction kept 3 bases outside the gene matches. The length of the CDR3 is 14 residues. The germline V gene encodes CDR1 SGHTA and CDR2 FQGNSA. The CDR3 protein is CASSSRTGNTEAFF. CDR3 sequence (DNA): TGTGCCAGCAGCTCGAGGACAGGGAACACTGAAGCTTTCTTT.

This clone was counted a few times. The V and J genes are TRBV9 and TRBJ1-5; D is uncertain. Germline V gene data show CDR1 as SGDLS and CDR2 as YYNGEE. The CDR3 covers 13 residues. V dropped 3 bases and J dropped 4 bases, with 8 bases sitting between them. In nucleotides, the CDR3 is TGTGCCAGCAGCGCCGCGGAAAATCAGCCCCAGCATTTT. It specifies CASSAAENQPQHF.

The chain links TRBV7-8 to TRBJ2-7; tentatively, D is TRBD2 (6 bases). CDR1 is SGHVS and CDR2 is FQNEAQ in the germline V gene. Trimming stripped 4 bases from V and 2 bases from J, with 18 bases between. This CDR3 is 16 amino acids long. The CDR3 is CASSSLTRDLTYEQYF. CDR3 DNA sequence: TGTGCCAGCAGCTCCCTTACCCGGGACTTAACCTACGAGCAGTACTTC. The full variable domain, in which reference TRBV7-8 and TRBJ2-7 provide the parts outside the CDR3, is GAGVSQSPRYKVAKRGQDVALRCDPISGHVSLFWYQQALGQGPEFLTYFQNEAQLDKSGLPSDRFFAERPEGSVSTLKIQRTQQEDSAVYLCASSSLTRDLTYEQYFGPGTRLTVT.

The chain joins TRBV7-2 to TRBJ2-7; no firm D call. CDR3 size: 14 residues. V gave up 4 bases and J gave up 4 bases, with 14 bases separating them. The germline gives CDR1 SGHTA, CDR2 FQGNSA. CDR3 region: CASSSGVRVYEQYF. CDR3 coding DNA: TGTGCCAGCAGCTCTGGCGTCCGTGTTTACGAGCAGTACTTC.

This chain connects TRBV5-4 to TRBJ1-2; TRBD1 might be the D (5 bases). This CDR3 is built from 13 residues. Trimming pared 0 bases from V and 4 bases from J, leaving 7 bases between. Germline CDR1 reads SGHNT; CDR2 reads YYREEE (reference sequence). This CDR3 is CASSLVRAYGYTF. The CDR3 nucleotides read TGTGCCAGCAGCTTGGTCAGGGCCTATGGCTACACCTTC.

This clone was counted ten times or more. The rearrangement links TRBV27 to TRBJ1-2; D may be TRBD1 (5 bases). Deletions cut 1 base from V and 0 bases from J, with 15 bases between. This CDR3 region has 17 residues. CDR1 is MNHEY and CDR2 is SMNVEV in the germline V gene (reference sequence). The CDR3 DNA reads TGTGCCAGCAGTTTATATGGGAGGGGAGGCCCTAACTATGGCTACACCTTC. Its translation: CASSLYGRGGPNYGYTF.

The chain couples TRBV7-6 to TRBJ1-1; no reliable D call. The germline CDR1 and CDR2 sequences are SGHVS and FNYEAQ. The CDR3 has 17 residues. The germline V and J ends were trimmed by 0 bases and 1 base, with 15 bases remaining between them. CDR3 residues: CASSLALADPRNTEAFF. The CDR3 DNA follows: TGTGCCAGCAGCTTAGCGCTGGCGGACCCTCGGAACACTGAAGCTTTCTTT.

The count of this clone is one. The rearrangement uses TRBV14 and TRBJ2-1, with 9 bases that match TRBD2. CDR3 length equals 15 residues. The trim removed 6 bases at V and 7 bases at J, leaving 10 bases unmatched. Germline V gene data show CDR1 as SGHDN and CDR2 as FVKESK. In nucleotides, the CDR3 is TGTGCCAGCAGTCTTATAGCGGGAGTAGGAAATGAGCAGTTCTTC. It codes for CASSLIAGVGNEQFF.

This sequence joins TRBV2 and TRBJ1-2; tentative D call: TRBD1 (6 bases). This CDR3 has 12 residues. Germline V gives CDR1 SNHLY, CDR2 FYNNEI. V was shortened by 9 bases and J by 1 base, with 9 bases between the two germline ends. The CDR3 sequence: CASNRDNYGYTF. CDR3 bases: TGTGCCAGTAACAGGGATAACTATGGCTACACCTTC.

This chain links TRBV15 with TRBJ2-5, with D tentatively TRBD2 (5 bases). Trimming shortened V by 5 bases and J by 5 bases, and 21 bases separated the two germline ends. Germline CDR1 is LNHNV and CDR2 is YYDKDF (reference sequence). The CDR3 is 16 amino acids. CDR3 DNA: TGTGCCACCAGCGTCGGATCTAGCAATCCTCTTGAGACCCAGTACTTC. This translates into CATSVGSSNPLETQYF.

This clone turned up a few times. This rearrangement joins TRBV10-3 to TRBJ2-7, with D maybe TRBD2 (6 bases). The CDR3 loop spans 15 amino acids. Trimming left V 6 bases short and J 0 bases short, with 15 bases between. Germline V CDR1 and CDR2: ENHRY, SYGVKD. The CDR3 here is CAISPGTVSSYEQYF. CDR3 bases: TGTGCCATCAGCCCCGGGACTGTAAGCTCCTACGAGCAGTACTTC.

The rearrangement joins TRBV29-1 to TRBJ2-1; TRBD2 agrees at 15 bases. J lost 10 bases, V lost 5 bases, and 6 bases had no gene match. The CDR3 runs to 14 residues. Germline assignment: CDR1 SQVTM and CDR2 ANQGSEA. The CDR3 DNA sequence: TGCAGCGTTCCCGGACTAGCGGGGGGGCGAGAGCAGTTCTTC. It translates to CSVPGLAGGREQFF.

By sample fraction, this clone is medium-sized. The chain has TRBV21-1 and TRBJ2-4; TRBD2, the table's D call, was not compared with the DNA. TRBV21-1 constitutes a pseudogene. CDR3 length equals 17 residues. CDR3 in DNA: TGTGCCAGCAGCAAAAGGAAAGGTTGGAGTGCCAAAAACATTCAGTACTTC. Translation gives CASSKRKGWSAKNIQYF.

The chain joins TRBV6-6 to TRBJ1-1, with D unclear. CDR3 length: 12 amino acids. CDR1 MNHNY and CDR2 SVGAGI come from the germline V gene (reference sequence). Trimming removed 0 bases from V and 6 bases from J, with 5 bases in between. CDR3 in amino acids: CASSYSRSEAFF. The DNA of the CDR3 is TGTGCCAGCAGTTACTCTAGGTCTGAAGCTTTCTTT.

This clone appeared a few times. The chain uses TRBV7-8 and TRBJ2-7, with 7 bases that match TRBD2. Germline V gives CDR1 SGHVS, CDR2 FQNEAQ. The junction had 18 bases not matched to a gene; V was cut back by 3 bases and J by 7 bases. The CDR3 consists of 17 residues. CDR3 sequence: CASSLGRGREQSGEQYF. The CDR3 DNA follows: TGTGCCAGCAGCTTGGGGCGTGGGCGGGAGCAATCTGGGGAGCAGTACTTC.

This clone was detected only a few times. The genes are TRBV6-6 and TRBJ2-2, with TRBD1 matching over 7 bases. This CDR3 comprises 15 residues. Germline CDR1 reads MNHNY; CDR2 reads SVGAGI (reference sequence). With V trimmed by 6 bases and J by 7 bases, 11 bases remained unmatched. CDR3 residues: CASRPPGQANGELFF. The CDR3 DNA follows: TGTGCCAGCAGACCACCCGGACAGGCTAACGGGGAGCTGTTTTTT.

In DNA, the CDR3 is TGTGCCTGGAGTTTGAATTCCTACGAGCAGTACTTC. Translated, it gives CAWSLNSYEQYF. The chain employs TRBV30 and TRBJ2-7; D remains ambiguous. CDR1 and CDR2 from the germline V gene are GTSNPN and SVGIG (reference sequence). The CDR3 has 12 residues. V lost 2 bases to trimming and J lost 1 base, with 6 bases between them.

The genes are TRBV7-9 and TRBJ2-7; 10 bases match TRBD2. The ends lost 1 base at V and 1 base at J; junction bases unmatched: 13. Per the germline V gene, CDR1 is SEHNR and CDR2 is FQNEAQ (reference sequence). CDR3 size: 19 residues. CDR3 sequence: CASSLGWALAGERSYEQYF. Here the CDR3 DNA reads TGTGCCAGCAGCTTAGGTTGGGCGCTAGCGGGAGAAAGGTCCTACGAGCAGTACTTC.

This clone was observed a few times. The chain joins TRBV6-5 to TRBJ1-5; D is possibly TRBD1 (6 bases). This CDR3 spans 15 amino acids. Trimming removed 6 bases at V and 6 bases at J, with 18 bases between. The germline V gene has CDR1 MNHEY and CDR2 SVGAGI. The CDR3 DNA reads as TGTGCCAGCAGGAAGGGGACAAGGGATGGTCAGCCCCAGCATTTT. It specifies CASRKGTRDGQPQHF.

The V call is TRBV29-1, the J call TRBJ2-4; D not resolved. There are 14 residues in the CDR3. Between the trimmed V and J ends, which lost 7 bases and 0 bases, there was a span of 13 bases. Germline V CDR1 and CDR2: SQVTM, ANQGSEA. CDR3 amino acids: CSAEDGEAKNIQYF. The CDR3 DNA sequence: TGCAGCGCCGAGGACGGTGAAGCCAAAAACATTCAGTACTTC.

V gene TRBV5-4 combines with J gene TRBJ2-7; D not certain. The CDR3 is made up of 11 amino acids. Germline-derived CDR1 and CDR2 are SGHNT and YYREEE (reference sequence). Trimming removed 3 bases from V and 3 bases from J, with 4 bases in between. The CDR3 DNA is TGTGCCAGCAGCTACAACTACGAGCAGTACTTC. Translation gives CASSYNYEQYF.